The 21 T cell receptor beta chains below all came from one sample that was sequenced in a study of CD8 T cells in ankylosing spondylitis (TCRdb year 2017). The paper's findings and limits, for the study overall: Blood from ankylosing spondylitis patients appeared to be characterized by a TCR beta motif composed of under 10 highly homologous amino acid variants.

These TCRs are of unknown antigen specificity. Receptor amplification or capture employed 5' RACE. Sequencing used an Illumina HiSeq 2500. TCRdb reprocessing: public reads trimmed at Q25 with fastp, clones called with MiXCR, in-frame beta chains kept. Under each unique CDR3 protein, matching rows form one entry showing the most common genes and DNA. This sample gives roughly 440,000 distinct CDR3 sequences in total; 17% of them show up just once. Clones ranked in the top ten supply 0.95% to 1.1% of the sample. The sample comprised blood, either unsorted or a sorted T cell fraction (not recorded which). The receptors were sampled from a male donor with ankylosing spondylitis.

The chain has TRBV6-2 or TRBV6-3 and TRBJ2-1; TRBD2 matches at 8 bases. V lost 7 bases, J lost 7 bases, and 18 bases stayed unmatched. The CDR3 covers 17 residues. Germline CDR1 and CDR2: MNHEY and SVGEGT. The CDR3: CASTLAPVSGGGNEQFF. The CDR3 nucleotides read TGTGCCAGCACTTTAGCTCCCGTATCGGGAGGGGGGAATGAGCAGTTCTTC.

The rearrangement links TRBV7-2 to TRBJ2-1; 9 bases align to TRBD1. There are 17 residues in the CDR3. Looked up from germline, CDR1 is SGHTA and CDR2 is FQGNSA. V dropped 2 bases and J dropped 5; count of bases not matched to a gene: 10. The chain's CDR3 is CASSLRGGTGINNEQFF. The CDR3 DNA follows: TGTGCCAGCAGCTTACGGGGAGGGACAGGGATTAACAATGAGCAGTTCTTC.

V gene TRBV25-1 combines with J gene TRBJ1-2, with TRBD1 as a possible D gene (5 bases). Germline assignment: CDR1 MGHDK and CDR2 SYGVNS. This CDR3 spans 15 amino acids. V was trimmed by 10 bases and J by 1 base, leaving 19 bases between them. CDR3 amino acids: CATRGGDGDNYGYTF. The CDR3 DNA reads as TGTGCCACCCGTGGGGGGGACGGCGATAACTATGGCTACACCTTC.

The chain uses TRBV6-1 and TRBJ1-6; D may be TRBD1 (5 bases). V dropped 0 bases and J dropped 0 bases, with 12 bases sitting between them. CDR3 length equals 18 residues. Germline CDR1 reads MNHNS; CDR2 reads SASEGT. CDR3 DNA sequence: TGTGCCAGCAGTGAAGCGGGGACCGCGAGCTCCTATAATTCACCCCTCCACTTT. As protein: CASSEAGTASSYNSPLHF.

As DNA, the CDR3 is TGTGCCAGCAGTTCGCCCGGACTAGCGGGAGGAGTAGATACGCAGTATTTT. Translated, it gives CASSSPGLAGGVDTQYF. The chain combines TRBV6-5 with TRBJ2-3, with TRBD2 matching over 14 bases. V lost 4 bases to trimming and J lost 5 bases; unmatched junction nucleotides: 8. CDR3 length: 17 amino acids. CDR1 and CDR2 (germline): MNHEY, SVGAGI.

The chain carries TRBV20-1 and TRBJ2-5; 8 bases map to TRBD2. The ends lost 3 bases at V and 4 bases at J; junction bases unmatched: 10. The CDR3 extends over 15 amino acids. CDR1 DFQATT and CDR2 SNEGSKA come from the germline V gene (reference sequence). The CDR3 DNA reads as TGCAGTGCTAGGGCCGGGGGGGCGGTCGGAGAGACCCAGTACTTC. Protein product: CSARAGGAVGETQYF.

This clonotype was observed a handful of times. The chain recombines TRBV5-1 with TRBJ1-6; D unclear. Trimming stripped 0 bases from V and 8 bases from J, with 6 bases between. The CDR3 is made up of 13 amino acids. The germline V gene has CDR1 SGHRS and CDR2 YFSETQ. In DNA form, the CDR3 reads TGCGCCAGCAGCTTGGACCCGGATTCACCCCTCCACTTT. Its translation is CASSLDPDSPLHF.

This chain connects TRBV6-1 to TRBJ1-3; D not resolved. V lost 3 bases and J lost 0, with 6 bases in between. In germline, CDR1 is MNHNS, CDR2 SASEGT. The CDR3 extends over 14 amino acids. CDR3 coding DNA: TGTGCCAGCAGTGAGTGGTTCTCTGGAAACACCATATATTTT. This encodes CASSEWFSGNTIYF.

This clonotype was seen only a few times. The chain recombines TRBV2 with TRBJ2-1; tentative D call: TRBD1 (6 bases). The V gene lost 6 bases and the J gene lost 0 bases, with 12 bases spanning the gap. The length of the CDR3 is 15 residues. From germline, CDR1 is SNHLY and CDR2 FYNNEI. The CDR3 reads CASSQLGGSYNEQFF. The DNA for the CDR3 is TGTGCCAGCAGCCAATTAGGGGGCTCCTACAATGAGCAGTTCTTC.

In this sample, this clonotype turned up a few times. This sequence joins TRBV20-1 and TRBJ2-7; tentatively, D is TRBD2 (5 bases). Trimming cost V 3 bases and J 4 bases, with 13 bases left between them. Looked up from germline, CDR1 is DFQATT and CDR2 is SNEGSKA (reference sequence). The CDR3 length is 13 residues. The CDR3 reads CSASWPGMYEQYF. The DNA for the CDR3 is TGCAGTGCTAGCTGGCCGGGAATGTACGAGCAGTACTTC.

The chain recombines TRBV5-1 with TRBJ1-2; 7 bases are shared with TRBD1. This CDR3 region has 17 residues. V lost 4 bases, J lost 0 bases, and 12 bases stayed unmatched. CDR1 and CDR2 from the germline V gene are SGHRS and YFSETQ. The CDR3 sequence is CASSPLTGRKANYGYTF. CDR3 nucleotides: TGCGCCAGCAGCCCCCTGACAGGGAGGAAAGCTAACTATGGCTACACCTTC.

This clonotype was observed many times. The chain joins TRBV7-6 to TRBJ1-1, with TRBD1 matching 8 bases. V shed 4 bases, J shed 3 bases, and the junction held 7 bases outside the gene matches. The CDR3 is 15 residues long. The V gene's germline CDR1 is SGHVS and CDR2 FNYEAQ. CDR3 amino acids: CASSSGQGWDTEAFF. DNA for the CDR3: TGTGCCAGCAGCTCCGGACAGGGTTGGGACACTGAAGCTTTCTTT.

V usage is TRBV20-1 and J usage is TRBJ1-5; D is undetermined. Germline V gene lookup returns CDR1 DFQATT and CDR2 SNEGSKA (reference sequence). V was cut by 0 bases and J by 3 bases, with 12 bases left in between. The CDR3 spans 15 residues. The CDR3 region is CSARDRRLANQPQHF. The DNA of the CDR3 is TGCAGTGCTAGAGATCGCAGGCTGGCCAATCAGCCCCAGCATTTT.

CDR3 residues: CASIMTPSSYNSPLHF. CDR3 DNA sequence: TGTGCCAGCATAATGACACCGAGCTCCTATAATTCACCCCTCCACTTT. The rearrangement links TRBV6-1 to TRBJ1-6; D not resolved. This CDR3 is built from 16 residues. Germline CDR1 and CDR2: MNHNS and SASEGT. Trimming removed 7 bases from V and 0 bases from J, with 13 bases in between.

This clonotype was observed a handful of times. The rearrangement joins TRBV27 to TRBJ2-7; 8 positions match TRBD1. The CDR3 is 13 residues long. Trimming removed 4 bases from V and 4 bases from J; junction bases left unmatched: 3. Germline values: CDR1 MNHEY, CDR2 SMNVEV (reference sequence). CDR3 coding DNA: TGTGCCAGCAGTTCGAGACAGGGGTACGAGCAGTACTTC. It specifies CASSSRQGYEQYF.

This clonotype was seen more than once but under ten times. The chain is built from TRBV18 and TRBJ2-3; 8 bases are shared with TRBD2. With V trimmed by 4 bases and J by 6 bases, 6 bases remained unmatched. The germline V gene has CDR1 KGHSH and CDR2 LQKENI. The CDR3 is 14 residues long. The CDR3 spells CASSHRTSLDTQYF. In DNA form, the CDR3 reads TGTGCCAGCTCACACCGGACTAGCCTGGATACGCAGTATTTT.

The gene calls are TRBV12-3 or TRBV12-4 and TRBJ2-2, with TRBD1 identical over 7 bases. Trimming at V came to 5 bases and at J to 0 bases, leaving 3 bases not matched to a gene. This CDR3 has 15 residues. For the CDR3, the DNA is TGTGCCAGCAGTCACGGGACAGCGAACACCGGGGAGCTGTTTTTT. As protein: CASSHGTANTGELFF.

This clonotype was counted at least ten times. The rearrangement joins TRBV20-1 to TRBJ2-2; D remains ambiguous. V dropped 6 bases and J dropped 3 bases, with 17 bases sitting between them. The CDR3 length is 15 residues. The V gene's germline CDR1 is DFQATT and CDR2 SNEGSKA (reference sequence). The CDR3: CSAPDPGAYTGELFF. The CDR3 DNA sequence: TGCAGTGCCCCCGACCCAGGCGCGTACACCGGGGAGCTGTTTTTT.

This clonotype showed up just a few times. The V and J genes are TRBV4-1 and TRBJ2-7; D may be TRBD2 (5 bases). V was pared by 1 base and J by 0 bases, with 13 bases between. The germline V gene has CDR1 MGHRA and CDR2 YSYEKL. The CDR3 totals 16 residues. CDR3 DNA: TGCGCCAGCAGCCAAGTTTCGCCCCGGGGCTCCTACGAGCAGTACTTC. Its translation: CASSQVSPRGSYEQYF.

The chain couples TRBV3-1 to TRBJ2-7; 10 bases map to TRBD1. CDR3 length: 14 residues. With V trimmed by 2 bases and J by 3 bases, 1 base remained unmatched. Looked up from germline, CDR1 is LGHDT and CDR2 is YNNKEL (reference sequence). CDR3 in DNA: TGTGCCAGCAGCCAAAGGACAGGGGGCTACGAGCAGTACTTC. Protein product: CASSQRTGGYEQYF.

The chain has TRBV30 and TRBJ2-1; no firm D call. This CDR3 comprises 11 residues. Germline CDR1 and CDR2: GTSNPN and SVGIG (reference sequence). Trimming shortened V by 2 bases and J by 9 bases, and 8 bases separated the two germline ends. In DNA, the CDR3 is TGTGCCTGGAGTTTAAACGGTGAGCAGTTCTTC. It yields the protein CAWSLNGEQFF.